This T cell receptor (beta chain) was captured by sequencing in a study of cytomegalovirus exposure and HLA in healthy donors. Study-level findings and limits: A later analysis found that most CMV-associated TCR beta chains appeared HLA-restricted. V- and J-gene trimming in TCR beta was tied to a missense DCLRE1C variant by an analysis performed later. Earlier analysis yielded a pattern in which most TCR beta V segments were productive about 90% or about 30% of the time. In a later analysis, about 17,000 TCR beta sequences were associated with HLA alleles at 0.05 false discovery rate.

The germline V gene encodes CDR1 MDHEN and CDR2 SYDVKM. CDR3 length equals 15 residues. The junction had 6 bases not matched to a gene; V was cut back by 2 bases and J by 8 bases. The PCR had 60 Vbeta and 13 Jbeta primers. TCRdb keeps only in-frame clones here, not all; method: immunoSEQ multiplex PCR. The sample carries 200,000 to 250,000 clones, about 84% recorded once. On this clone: Its antigen is undetermined.

The sequence was collected from a human donor in good health. The chain employs TRBV28 and TRBJ2-1; TRBD1 matches at 10 bases. Sequences were obtained from PBMCs. The DNA for the CDR3 is TGTGCCAGCAGTTTACCCGGGACAGGGGTTGATGAGCAGTTCTTC. This encodes CASSLPGTGVDEQFF.